This record covers a single T cell receptor beta chain. The antigen is undetermined. Template switching, a step in the protocol, added a universal primer site, and cDNA carried unique molecular identifiers. TCRdb reprocessed the 5' RACE reads via MiXCR and lists one record per CDR3 protein. The data hold some 1,600,000 distinct CDR3 sequences, with under 35% observed a single time. The data derive from a study of identical twins. Study results and caveats: Analyses of zero insertions could, in part, be confounded by invariant MAIT and iNKT cells.

Healthy Caucasians supplied all donations. The sequencing sample was made of cord blood. The receptor comes from a newborn girl in good health.

This CDR3 reads CSARGLAFITHTDTQYF. For the CDR3, the DNA is TGCAGTGCTAGAGGACTAGCGTTTATTACACACACAGATACGCAGTATTTT. This rearrangement joins TRBV20-1 to TRBJ2-3; TRBD2 aligns across 8 bases. The CDR3 runs to 17 residues. In germline, CDR1 is DFQATT, CDR2 SNEGSKA (reference sequence). The trim removed 1 base at V and 2 bases at J, leaving 11 bases unmatched.